This T cell receptor beta chain was sequenced for a study of T cell changes during pregnancy in multiple sclerosis. The protocol was immunoSEQ multiplex PCR, while the TCRdb copy is restricted to in-frame clones and leaves out a portion. The sample consists of 45,000 to 50,000 clones, about 90% of them appearing once. CDR3 length: 15 amino acids. The V gene end was trimmed by 0 bases and the J gene end by 5 bases; junction bases not matched to a gene: 6. Germline CDR1 SGDLS, CDR2 YYNGEE. This chain links TRBV9 with TRBJ2-5; 8 bases line up with TRBD2. This clonotype was obtained from a female donor in good health, enrolled as a control in a pregnancy study. Sequences were derived from CD4+ T cells from peripheral blood mononuclear cells, sampled in the second trimester of pregnancy. DNA of the CDR3: TGTGCCAGCAGCGTAGCGGGGGGGCGGGAGGAGACCCAGTACTTC. This gives the protein CASSVAGGREETQYF.